This TCR beta chain was observed in a study of T cell responses to AZD1222 COVID-19 vaccine. Germline V CDR1 and CDR2: SGHTA, FQGNSA. The V and J ends lost 0 bases and 4 bases respectively, with 12 bases between them. The CDR3 has 15 amino acids. The table came from immunoSEQ multiplex PCR; TCRdb's copy has only in-frame clones and leaves some out. The sample holds 120,000 to 150,000 clones, nearly 90% seen once. The clonotype was recovered from an adult who received the MenACWY meningococcal vaccine as a control. This chain links TRBV7-2 with TRBJ1-1; D is unresolved. The sequenced sample was peripheral blood, obtained 28 days after the second dose of the MenACWY control vaccine. The CDR3 spells CASSLALSVPTEAFF. The CDR3 DNA sequence: TGTGCCAGCAGCTTAGCGCTAAGTGTTCCCACTGAAGCTTTCTTT.